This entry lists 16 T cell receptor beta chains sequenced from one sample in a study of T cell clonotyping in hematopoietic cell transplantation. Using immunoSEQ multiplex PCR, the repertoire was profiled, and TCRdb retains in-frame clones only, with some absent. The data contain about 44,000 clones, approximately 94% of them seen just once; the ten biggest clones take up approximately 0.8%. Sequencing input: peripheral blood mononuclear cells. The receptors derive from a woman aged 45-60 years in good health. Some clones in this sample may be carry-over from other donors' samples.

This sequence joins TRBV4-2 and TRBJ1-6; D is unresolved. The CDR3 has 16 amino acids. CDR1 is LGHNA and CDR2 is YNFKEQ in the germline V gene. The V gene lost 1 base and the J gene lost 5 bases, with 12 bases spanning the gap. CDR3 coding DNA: TGTGCCAGCAGCCAAGGGGTCGCGGGGAATAATTCACCCCTCCACTTT. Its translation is CASSQGVAGNNSPLHF.

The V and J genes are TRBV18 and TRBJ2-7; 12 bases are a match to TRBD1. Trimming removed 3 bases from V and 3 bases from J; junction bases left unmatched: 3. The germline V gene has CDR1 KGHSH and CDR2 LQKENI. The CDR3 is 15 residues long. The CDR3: CASSPGTGGLYEQYF. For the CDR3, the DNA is TGTGCCAGCTCACCCGGGACAGGGGGCCTCTACGAGCAGTACTTC.

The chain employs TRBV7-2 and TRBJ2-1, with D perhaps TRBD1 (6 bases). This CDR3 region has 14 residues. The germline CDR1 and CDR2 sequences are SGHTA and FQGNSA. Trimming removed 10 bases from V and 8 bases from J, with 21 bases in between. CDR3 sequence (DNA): TGTGCCAACAGTCGGGACACGTCGTTTCATGAGCAGTTCTTC. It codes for CANSRDTSFHEQFF.

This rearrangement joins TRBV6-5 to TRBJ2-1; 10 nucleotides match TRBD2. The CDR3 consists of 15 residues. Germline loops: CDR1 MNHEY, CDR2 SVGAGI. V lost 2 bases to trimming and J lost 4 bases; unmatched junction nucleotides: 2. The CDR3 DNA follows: TGTGCCAGCAGTTACAGAGCGGGGGGGTACAATGAGCAGTTCTTC. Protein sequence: CASSYRAGGYNEQFF.

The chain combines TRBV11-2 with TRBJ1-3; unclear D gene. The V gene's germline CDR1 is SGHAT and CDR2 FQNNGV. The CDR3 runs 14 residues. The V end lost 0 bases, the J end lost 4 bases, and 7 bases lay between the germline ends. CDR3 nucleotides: TGTGCCAGCAGCTTAGACCCCGGGGGAAACACCATATATTTT. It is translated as CASSLDPGGNTIYF.

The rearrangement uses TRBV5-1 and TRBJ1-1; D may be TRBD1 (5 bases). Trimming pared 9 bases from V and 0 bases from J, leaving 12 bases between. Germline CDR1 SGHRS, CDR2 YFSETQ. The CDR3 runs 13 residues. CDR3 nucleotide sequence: TGCGCCACCTCGGAGGGGTTGAACACTGAAGCTTTCTTT. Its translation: CATSEGLNTEAFF.

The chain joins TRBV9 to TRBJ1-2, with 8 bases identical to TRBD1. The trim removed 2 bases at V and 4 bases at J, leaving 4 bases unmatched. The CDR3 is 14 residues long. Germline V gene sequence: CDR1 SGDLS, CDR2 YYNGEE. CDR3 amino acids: CASSVWDRSYGYTF. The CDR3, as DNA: TGTGCCAGCAGCGTGTGGGACAGGAGCTATGGCTACACCTTC.

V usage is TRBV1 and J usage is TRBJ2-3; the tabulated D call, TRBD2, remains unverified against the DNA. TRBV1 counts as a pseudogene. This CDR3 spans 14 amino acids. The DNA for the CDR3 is TGCACCAGCGACCCCGGGGGAAGAGGAGATACGCAGTATTTT. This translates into CTSDPGGRGDTQYF.

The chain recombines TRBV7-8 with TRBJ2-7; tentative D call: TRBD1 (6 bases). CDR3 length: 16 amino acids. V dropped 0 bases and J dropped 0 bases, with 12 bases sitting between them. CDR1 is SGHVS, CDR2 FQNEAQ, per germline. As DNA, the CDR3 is TGTGCCAGCAGCTTAGCGACAGGACCGAGCTCCTACGAGCAGTACTTC. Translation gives CASSLATGPSSYEQYF.

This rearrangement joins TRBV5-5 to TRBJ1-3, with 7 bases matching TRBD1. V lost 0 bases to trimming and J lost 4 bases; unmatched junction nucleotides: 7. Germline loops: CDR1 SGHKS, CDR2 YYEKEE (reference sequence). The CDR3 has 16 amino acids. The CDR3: CASSLEARDRGNTIYF. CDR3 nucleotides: TGTGCCAGCAGCTTGGAGGCCAGGGACAGAGGAAACACCATATATTTT.

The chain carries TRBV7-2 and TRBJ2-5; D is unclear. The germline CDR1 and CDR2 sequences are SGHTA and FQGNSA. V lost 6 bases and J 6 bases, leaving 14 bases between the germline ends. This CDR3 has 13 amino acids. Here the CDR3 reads CASRRPPRKTQYF. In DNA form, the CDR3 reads TGTGCCAGCAGGCGACCCCCGCGGAAGACCCAGTACTTC.

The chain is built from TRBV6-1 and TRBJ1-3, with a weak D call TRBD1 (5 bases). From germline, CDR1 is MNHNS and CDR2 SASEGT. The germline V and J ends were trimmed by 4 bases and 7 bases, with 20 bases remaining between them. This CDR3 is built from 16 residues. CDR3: CASSGLDAGKGNTIYF. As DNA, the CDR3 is TGTGCCAGCAGTGGCCTTGATGCAGGGAAAGGGAACACCATATATTTT.

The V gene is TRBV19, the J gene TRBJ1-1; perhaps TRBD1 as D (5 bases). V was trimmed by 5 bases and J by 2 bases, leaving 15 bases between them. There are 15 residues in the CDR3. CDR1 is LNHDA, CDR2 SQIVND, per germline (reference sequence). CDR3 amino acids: CASSYGAGRNTEAFF. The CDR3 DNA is TGTGCCAGTAGTTATGGGGCAGGGAGAAACACTGAAGCTTTCTTT. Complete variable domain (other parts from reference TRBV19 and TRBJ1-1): DGGITQSPKYLFRKEGQNVTLSCEQNLNHDAMYWYRQDPGQGLRLIYYSQIVNDFQKGDIAEGYSVSREKKESFPLTVTSAQKNPTAFYLCASSYGAGRNTEAFFGQGTRLTVV.

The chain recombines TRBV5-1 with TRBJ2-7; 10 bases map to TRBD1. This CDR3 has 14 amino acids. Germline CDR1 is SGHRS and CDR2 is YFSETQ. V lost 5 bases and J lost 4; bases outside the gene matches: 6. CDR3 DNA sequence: TGCGCCAGCAGACCAGGGACAGGGGCGTACGAGCAGTACTTC. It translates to CASRPGTGAYEQYF. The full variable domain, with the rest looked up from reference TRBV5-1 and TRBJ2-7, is KAGVTQTPRYLIKTRGQQVTLSCSPISGHRSVSWYQQTPGQGLQFLFEYFSETQRNKGNFPGRFSGRQFSNSRSEMNVSTLELGDSALYLCASRPGTGAYEQYFGPGTRLTVT.

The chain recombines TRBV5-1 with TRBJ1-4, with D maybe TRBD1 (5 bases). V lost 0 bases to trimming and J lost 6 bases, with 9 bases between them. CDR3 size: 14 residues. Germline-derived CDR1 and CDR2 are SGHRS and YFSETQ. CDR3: CASSLGGYDEKLFF. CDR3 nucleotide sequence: TGCGCCAGCAGCTTGGGGGGGTACGATGAAAAACTGTTTTTT.

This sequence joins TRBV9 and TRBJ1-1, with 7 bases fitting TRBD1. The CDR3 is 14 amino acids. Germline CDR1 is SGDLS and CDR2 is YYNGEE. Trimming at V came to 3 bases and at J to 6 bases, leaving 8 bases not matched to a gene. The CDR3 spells CASSAGGTVPEAFF. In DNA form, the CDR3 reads TGTGCCAGCAGCGCGGGAGGGACAGTCCCTGAAGCTTTCTTT.